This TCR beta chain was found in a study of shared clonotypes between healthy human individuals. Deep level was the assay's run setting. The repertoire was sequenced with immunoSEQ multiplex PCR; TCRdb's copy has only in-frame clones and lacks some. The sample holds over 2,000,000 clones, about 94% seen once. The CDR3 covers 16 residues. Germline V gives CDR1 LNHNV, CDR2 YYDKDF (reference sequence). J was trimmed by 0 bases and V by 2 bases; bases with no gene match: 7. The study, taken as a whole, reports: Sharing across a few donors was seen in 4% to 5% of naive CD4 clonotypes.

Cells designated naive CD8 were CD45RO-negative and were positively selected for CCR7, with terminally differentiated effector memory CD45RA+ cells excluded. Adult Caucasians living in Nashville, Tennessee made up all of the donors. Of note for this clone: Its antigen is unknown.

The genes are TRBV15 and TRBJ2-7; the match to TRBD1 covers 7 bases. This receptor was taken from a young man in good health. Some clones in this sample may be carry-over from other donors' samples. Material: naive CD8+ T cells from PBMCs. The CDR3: CATSRLPRDSSYEQYF. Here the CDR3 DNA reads TGTGCCACCAGCAGATTGCCCCGGGACAGCTCCTACGAGCAGTACTTC.